Listed here are 23 T cell receptor beta chains from one sample, sequenced in a study of CD8 T cells in ankylosing spondylitis. TCRdb independently ran MiXCR on the 5' RACE reads; one entry per CDR3 protein. This sample has hundreds of thousands of distinct CDR3 sequences, with about 13% found just once. No antigens are known for them. Study observations and caveats: About 8 highly homologous variants made up a TCR beta motif, and this motif appeared characteristic of ankylosing spondylitis blood.

Material: blood, either unsorted or a sorted T cell fraction (not recorded which). These receptors were obtained from a male donor with ankylosing spondylitis.

This clonotype was seen a few times. The chain uses TRBV11-2 and TRBJ1-4; possible D gene TRBD1, 5 bases. This CDR3 comprises 16 residues. V was shortened by 5 bases and J by 5 bases, with 18 bases between the two germline ends. Germline lookup yields CDR1 SGHAT and CDR2 FQNNGV. CDR3 sequence (DNA): TGTGCCAGCAGCCCGATGAGTCTGGGGGGGAATGAAAAACTGTTTTTT. It translates to CASSPMSLGGNEKLFF.

This clonotype was observed a handful of times. This chain uses TRBV6-2 or TRBV6-3 with TRBJ1-6; tentatively, D is TRBD1 (5 bases). This CDR3 contains 16 residues. The germline V gene encodes CDR1 MNHEY and CDR2 SVGEGT. The V and J ends lost 0 bases and 10 bases respectively, with 16 bases between them. CDR3 DNA sequence: TGTGCCAGCAGTTACTCCCAGGGAAGGAGAGGCTCACCCCTCCACTTT. Protein product: CASSYSQGRRGSPLHF.

This clonotype has just a few counts. This chain joins TRBV18 and TRBJ2-3; 11 bases fit TRBD2. J gave up 0 bases and V 0 bases, and 5 bases lay outside the gene matches. Germline assignment: CDR1 KGHSH and CDR2 LQKENI. There are 18 residues in the CDR3. The CDR3 region has the DNA TGTGCCAGCTCACCACCCGCTAGCGGGGGGATTAGCACAGATACGCAGTATTTT. This translates into CASSPPASGGISTDTQYF.

This clonotype was observed a handful of times. The genes are TRBV19 and TRBJ2-3; tentatively, D is TRBD2 (6 bases). Per the germline V gene, CDR1 is LNHDA and CDR2 is SQIVND (reference sequence). The CDR3 runs to 13 residues. Trimming cost V 6 bases and J 4 bases, with 11 bases left between them. CDR3 in DNA: TGTGCCAGTAGATCGGGAGTGGCAGATACGCAGTATTTT. Its translation is CASRSGVADTQYF.

The chain is built from TRBV5-1 and TRBJ2-3; D might be TRBD1 (6 bases). Trimming removed 2 bases at V and 4 bases at J, with 14 bases between. Germline V gives CDR1 SGHRS, CDR2 YFSETQ. CDR3 length equals 15 residues. For the CDR3, the DNA is TGCGCCAGCAGCTTTGGACAGCCCACGGCAGATACGCAGTATTTT. It is translated as CASSFGQPTADTQYF.

The genes are TRBV20-1 and TRBJ1-5; D uncertain. Germline lookup yields CDR1 DFQATT and CDR2 SNEGSKA (reference sequence). Trimming shortened V by 2 bases and J by 7 bases, and 9 bases separated the two germline ends. The CDR3 is 12 amino acids. CDR3 loop: CSARSVGQPQHF. The DNA for the CDR3 is TGCAGTGCTAGATCGGTCGGGCAGCCCCAGCATTTT.

This clonotype was seen a few times. V is TRBV20-1 and J is TRBJ2-1, with D perhaps matching TRBD1 or TRBD2 (5 bases each). Germline CDR1 DFQATT, CDR2 SNEGSKA (reference sequence). CDR3 length equals 15 residues. V gave up 6 bases and J gave up 0 bases, with 15 bases separating them. Here the CDR3 reads CSAKGTGSSYNEQFF. The CDR3 DNA follows: TGCAGTGCCAAGGGGACCGGAAGCTCCTACAATGAGCAGTTCTTC.

This clonotype was found a few times. The rearrangement links TRBV7-9 to TRBJ2-3; TRBD2 aligns across 12 bases. V shed 5 bases and J 6 bases; nucleotides not matched to a gene: 9. CDR3 length: 16 amino acids. Germline assignment: CDR1 SEHNR and CDR2 FQNEAQ (reference sequence). For the CDR3, the DNA is TGTGCCAGCAGCCTAGGACTAGCGGGACGAGGGGATACGCAGTATTTT. Translation gives CASSLGLAGRGDTQYF.

This chain links TRBV5-1 with TRBJ2-2; 15 positions match TRBD2. Trimming at V came to 4 bases and at J to 0 bases, leaving 7 bases not matched to a gene. Germline CDR1 reads SGHRS; CDR2 reads YFSETQ. This CDR3 contains 19 residues. The CDR3 nucleotides read TGCGCCAGCAGCCCGGGACTAGCGGGAGGCCCCTCGAACACCGGGGAGCTGTTTTTT. It codes for CASSPGLAGGPSNTGELFF.

This clonotype was observed a handful of times. J is TRBJ2-5 and V is TRBV29-1; either TRBD1 or TRBD2 may fit D (6 bases each). Between the trimmed V and J ends, which lost 4 bases and 1 base, there was a span of 22 bases. CDR3 length: 17 amino acids. CDR1 is SQVTM, CDR2 ANQGSEA, per germline. CDR3 in DNA: TGCAGCGTTGTACCAGGGGAGAACCGGGACTCCCAAGAGACCCAGTACTTC. This sequence encodes CSVVPGENRDSQETQYF. The variable domain in full, with the rest retrieved from reference TRBV29-1 and TRBJ2-5, is SAVISQKPSRDICQRGTSLTIQCQVDSQVTMMFWYRQQPGQSLTLIATANQGSEATYESGFVIDKFPISRPNLTFSTLTVSNMSPEDSSIYLCSVVPGENRDSQETQYFGPGTRLLVL.

The chain links TRBV5-5 to TRBJ1-5; 7 positions match TRBD1. The CDR3 is 17 residues long. Germline V gives CDR1 SGHKS, CDR2 YYEKEE (reference sequence). V gave up 1 base and J gave up 0 bases; unmatched junction bases: 7. The CDR3 DNA sequence: TGTGCCAGCAGCTTGAATCTAGGGACAGATAGCAATCAGCCCCAGCATTTT. Translating gives CASSLNLGTDSNQPQHF. Using reference TRBV5-5 and TRBJ1-5 for the parts outside the CDR3, the full variable domain is DAGVTQSPTHLIKTRGQQVTLRCSPISGHKSVSWYQQVLGQGPQFIFQYYEKEERGRGNFPDRFSARQFPNYSSELNVNALLLGDSALYLCASSLNLGTDSNQPQHFGDGTRLSIL.

This clonotype occurred a few times. The V and J genes are TRBV20-1 and TRBJ1-2; 11 bases match TRBD1. Germline loops: CDR1 DFQATT, CDR2 SNEGSKA (reference sequence). V lost 4 bases to trimming and J lost 5 bases; unmatched junction nucleotides: 12. The CDR3 runs 16 residues. In DNA, the CDR3 is TGCAGTGCTACGGGGGGGACAGGGGGGGTAGGGTATGGCTACACCTTC. It yields the protein CSATGGTGGVGYGYTF.

The V gene is TRBV25-1, the J gene TRBJ2-2; D assignment may be TRBD1 or TRBD2 (6 bases each). Trimming removed 4 bases from V and 3 bases from J, with 9 bases in between. The CDR3 is 14 amino acids. Germline-derived CDR1 and CDR2 are MGHDK and SYGVNS. The CDR3 loop reads CASSGGGHTGELFF. CDR3 coding DNA: TGTGCCAGCAGTGGTGGGGGGCACACCGGGGAGCTGTTTTTT.

This rearrangement joins TRBV6-1 to TRBJ2-7; 9 nucleotides agree with TRBD1. J was trimmed by 3 bases and V by 7 bases; bases with no gene match: 4. Germline V gives CDR1 MNHNS, CDR2 SASEGT. The length of the CDR3 is 13 residues. CDR3 in DNA: TGTGCCAGCACTATGACAGGGGGCTACGAGCAGTACTTC. This sequence encodes CASTMTGGYEQYF.

This clonotype showed up just a few times. The CDR3 here is CASSPLNRGENQPQHF. CDR3 DNA sequence: TGTGCCAGCAGTCCCCTTAACAGGGGGGAGAATCAGCCCCAGCATTTT. This chain connects TRBV12-3 or TRBV12-4 to TRBJ1-5, with 8 bases identical to TRBD1. Germline trimming cut 5 bases from V and 4 bases from J; bases unmatched to any gene: 10. The CDR3 sequence is 16 residues long.

The chain joins TRBV24-1 to TRBJ2-3; 9 nucleotides agree with TRBD1. The CDR3 sequence is 12 residues long. The V gene end was trimmed by 8 bases and the J gene end by 6 bases; junction bases not matched to a gene: 2. Germline assignment: CDR1 KGHDR and CDR2 SFDVKD. CDR3: CATNGQGDTQYF. The DNA for the CDR3 is TGTGCCACCAACGGACAGGGGGATACGCAGTATTTT.

This clonotype was seen only a few times. The genes are TRBV7-2 and TRBJ1-4; D gene unclear. This CDR3 has 14 amino acids. From germline, CDR1 is SGHTA and CDR2 FQGNSA. V shed 0 bases and J shed 8 bases, with 10 bases lying between them. The CDR3 here is CASSLAVLREKLFF. The CDR3 DNA is TGTGCCAGCAGCTTAGCGGTCTTGCGGGAAAAACTGTTTTTT.

The rearrangement uses TRBV24-1 and TRBJ2-2, with 14 nucleotides matching TRBD2. This CDR3 comprises 16 residues. Germline lookup yields CDR1 KGHDR and CDR2 SFDVKD. J gave up 1 base and V 7 bases, and 1 base lay outside the gene matches. The chain's CDR3 is CATSGLAGGNTGELFF. CDR3 DNA: TGTGCCACCAGCGGACTAGCGGGAGGGAACACCGGGGAGCTGTTTTTT.

The gene calls are TRBV6-1 and TRBJ1-5; TRBD1 aligns across 9 bases. The CDR3 loop spans 15 amino acids. Per germline, CDR1 MNHNS and CDR2 SASEGT. Trimming cost V 3 bases and J 5 bases; bases outside gene matches: 5. The CDR3 here is CASSESRDRDQPQHF. CDR3 bases: TGTGCCAGCAGTGAGTCCCGGGACAGGGATCAGCCCCAGCATTTT.

The chain carries TRBV10-2 and TRBJ1-2; possible D gene TRBD1, 5 bases. CDR1 WSHSY and CDR2 SAAADI come from the germline V gene. V was trimmed by 0 bases and J by 3 bases, leaving 11 bases between them. The CDR3 has 15 residues. As DNA, the CDR3 is TGCGCCAGCAGTGAGTCCATGGGGCCTCACTATGGCTACACCTTC. The encoded protein is CASSESMGPHYGYTF.

This clonotype was observed many times. The rearrangement links TRBV29-1 to TRBJ1-2; no reliable D call. Between the trimmed V and J ends, which lost 5 bases and 0 bases, there was a span of 10 bases. Germline values: CDR1 SQVTM, CDR2 ANQGSEA. This CDR3 has 13 residues. The CDR3 DNA follows: TGCAGCGTTACCCGACCAGCTAACTATGGCTACACCTTC. It is translated as CSVTRPANYGYTF.

Only a few counts were recorded for this clonotype. This chain connects TRBV3-1 to TRBJ1-3; TRBD1 agrees at 9 bases. Germline assignment: CDR1 LGHDT and CDR2 YNNKEL (reference sequence). The CDR3 extends over 18 amino acids. V lost 4 bases and J lost 0; bases outside the gene matches: 10. The CDR3 sequence: CASSPRGTGKTSGNTIYF. In DNA, the CDR3 is TGTGCCAGCAGCCCCCGGGGGACAGGGAAGACCTCTGGAAACACCATATATTTT.

This clonotype has more than one count but fewer than ten. The chain carries TRBV11-2 and TRBJ2-7, with 8 bases fitting TRBD2. Germline-derived CDR1 and CDR2 are SGHAT and FQNNGV. The V segment lost 0 bases and the J segment 6 bases; nucleotides outside the gene matches: 7. This CDR3 has 15 amino acids. The DNA for the CDR3 is TGTGCCAGCAGCTTAGATCTTGGGACTAGGACCGAGCAGTACGTC. Its protein is CASSLDLGTRTEQYV.